This passage covers 19 T cell receptor beta chains from one sample sequenced in a study of Graves' ophthalmopathy and Graves' hyperthyroidism (dated by TCRdb to the late 2010s). Sequencing relied on an Illumina HiSeq 2000. TCR beta CDR3 regions were amplified from RNA transcripts for repertoire sequencing. A first-round RT-PCR used HTBI primers with the Qiagen OneStep RT-PCR kit, followed by a second-round multiplex PCR, size selection and purification. The public reads were reprocessed in TCRdb via fastp at Q25 and MiXCR, keeping in-frame beta chains. Every CDR3 protein is listed once, alongside the most common genes and DNA of its rows. This sample holds approximately 1.2 million distinct CDR3 sequences; approximately 35% were observed only once. The ten largest clones take up 11% of the sample. Sequenced input: peripheral blood or thyroid tissue (not recorded which). The receptor source for this set is an adult man with Graves' hyperthyroidism.

This clonotype appeared a few times. The J gene is TRBJ2-5, the V gene TRBV5-1, with 7 bases aligning to TRBD1. Germline assignment: CDR1 SGHRS and CDR2 YFSETQ. The CDR3 sequence is 15 residues long. V dropped 0 bases and J dropped 4; count of bases not matched to a gene: 6. CDR3 amino acids: CASSLVSGGRETQYF. CDR3 nucleotide sequence: TGCGCCAGCAGCTTGGTTTCAGGGGGACGAGAGACCCAGTACTTC.

This clonotype was seen many times. CDR3 DNA: TGTGCCAGCAGCTTTGGGGGCCACAATCAGCCCCAGCATTTT. Translating it yields CASSFGGHNQPQHF. V gene TRBV7-9 combines with J gene TRBJ1-5; possible D gene TRBD1, 6 bases. Trimming stripped 3 bases from V and 3 bases from J, with 9 bases between. The CDR3 runs to 14 residues. Germline V gene sequence: CDR1 SEHNR, CDR2 FQNEAQ (reference sequence).

Many counts were recorded for this clonotype. The chain joins TRBV2 to TRBJ1-5; D not resolved. Germline CDR1 is SNHLY and CDR2 is FYNNEI. There are 14 residues in the CDR3. V lost 8 bases to trimming and J lost 4 bases, with 15 bases between them. The CDR3 loop reads CASGEEVLNQPQHF. The CDR3 DNA reads as TGTGCCAGCGGGGAGGAGGTGCTGAATCAGCCCCAGCATTTT.

The V and J genes are TRBV5-1 and TRBJ1-3; 7 bases line up with TRBD1. V dropped 2 bases and J dropped 0; count of bases not matched to a gene: 8. This CDR3 has 17 amino acids. Per the germline V gene, CDR1 is SGHRS and CDR2 is YFSETQ. Here the CDR3 DNA reads TGCGCCAGCAGCTTATTACAGGGGATGAGCTCTGGAAACACCATATATTTT. The encoded protein is CASSLLQGMSSGNTIYF.

The chain employs TRBV29-1 and TRBJ1-2; 12 bases fit TRBD1. The length of the CDR3 is 19 residues. V shed 7 bases, J shed 6 bases, and the junction held 24 bases outside the gene matches. The germline V gene has CDR1 SQVTM and CDR2 ANQGSEA. CDR3 nucleotides: TGCAGCGCCAAGCCCTCTCCGGGACAGGGGGCCCCCGAGGTTGATGGCTACACCTTC. It codes for CSAKPSPGQGAPEVDGYTF.

Comments on this clonotype: A clone one base away is much larger, so this may be a read error. The chain combines TRBV5-1 with TRBJ1-5; weak D call: TRBD1 (5 bases). This CDR3 has 14 residues. The V end was cut by 9 bases, the J end by 7 bases, with 20 bases between. The V gene's germline CDR1 is SGHRS and CDR2 YFSETQ. Here the CDR3 reads CANKIGSGGQPQHF. The DNA for the CDR3 is TGCGCCAACAAAATCGGGTCCGGGGGACAGCCCCAGCATTTT.

V is TRBV7-2 and J is TRBJ1-1; D gene unclear. Germline loops: CDR1 SGHTA, CDR2 FQGNSA. CDR3 length equals 12 residues. Trimming cost V 8 bases and J 7 bases, with 14 bases left between them. The CDR3 reads CASEPDRIEAFF. CDR3 nucleotides: TGTGCCAGCGAGCCAGACCGAATTGAAGCTTTCTTT.

As regards this clonotype: At one of its ends the junction is not consistent with the germline gene, which may arise from a read error. V usage is TRBV28 and J usage is TRBJ1-5, with D possibly matching TRBD1 (5 bases). The V gene's germline CDR1 is MDHEN and CDR2 SYDVKM. This CDR3 spans 13 amino acids. The CDR3 DNA sequence: TGTGTCAGCAATGACAGAGACAATCAGCCCCAGCATTTT. It codes for CVSNDRDNQPQHF.

The V gene is TRBV6-7, the J gene TRBJ1-1, with unresolved D. TRBV6-7 counts as an open reading frame of uncertain function. The germline V and J ends were trimmed by 2 bases and 0 bases, with 10 bases remaining between them. The CDR3 contains 15 residues. The CDR3 here is CASSYARVVNTEAFF. The CDR3 DNA reads as TGTGCCAGCAGTTACGCCCGGGTTGTGAACACTGAAGCTTTCTTT.

The chain combines TRBV2 with TRBJ2-7; D might be TRBD1 (6 bases). Germline V gene sequence: CDR1 SNHLY, CDR2 FYNNEI. Trimming removed 4 bases at V and 4 bases at J, with 14 bases between. This CDR3 is 14 amino acids long. The CDR3 loop reads CASSAGQRYYEQYF. CDR3 nucleotide sequence: TGTGCCAGCAGTGCCGGACAGAGATATTACGAGCAGTACTTC.

This clonotype was detected many times. The CDR3 is CSVRTASSYYEQYF. DNA of the CDR3: TGCAGCGTGAGGACGGCTAGCAGTTACTACGAGCAGTACTTC. This sequence joins TRBV29-1 and TRBJ2-7, with D perhaps TRBD2 (5 bases). This CDR3 has 14 amino acids. Germline-derived CDR1 and CDR2 are SQVTM and ANQGSEA. V lost 6 bases and J lost 3, with 18 bases in between.

This sequence joins TRBV4-1 and TRBJ1-2; tentative D call: TRBD1 (6 bases). CDR3 size: 16 residues. The germline V and J ends were trimmed by 4 bases and 2 bases, with 17 bases remaining between them. Germline V gene sequence: CDR1 MGHRA, CDR2 YSYEKL. This CDR3 reads CASSPQSSGHNYGYTF. CDR3 bases: TGCGCCAGCAGCCCCCAATCCTCGGGACACAACTATGGCTACACCTTC.

This clonotype was found many times. This sequence joins TRBV6-6 and TRBJ1-2; no firm D call. Trimming took off 10 bases at V and 2 bases at J, with 14 bases between the two ends. The germline V gene has CDR1 MNHNY and CDR2 SVGAGI (reference sequence). This CDR3 spans 13 amino acids. CDR3 nucleotide sequence: TGTGCCATCCTGGGGTTTCAGAACTATGGCTACACCTTC. Translation: CAILGFQNYGYTF.

This clonotype was seen at least ten times. The chain recombines TRBV7-6 with TRBJ2-6; a possible D gene is TRBD1 (6 bases). CDR3 size: 14 residues. V lost 4 bases to trimming and J lost 4 bases, with 8 bases between them. Germline CDR1 SGHVS, CDR2 FNYEAQ. The CDR3 is CASSWTVGANVLTF. CDR3 bases: TGTGCCAGCAGCTGGACAGTCGGGGCCAACGTCCTGACTTTC.

A remark on this clonotype: This may stem from a read error, because a much larger clone lies one nucleotide away. The chain combines TRBV7-2 with TRBJ1-3; D ambiguous. CDR1 and CDR2 (germline): SGHTA, FQGNSA. Trimming left V 8 bases short and J 7 bases short, with 15 bases between. The CDR3 totals 13 residues. This chain's CDR3 is CASGDPGVNTIYF. CDR3 sequence (DNA): TGTGCCAGCGGCGACCCCGGGGTGAACACCATATATTTT.

This sequence joins TRBV24-1 and TRBJ2-5; D is uncertain. Trimming removed 2 bases at V and 2 bases at J, with 8 bases between. Germline V gene lookup returns CDR1 KGHDR and CDR2 SFDVKD. There are 14 residues in the CDR3. The CDR3 spells CATSDSAGQETQYF. Written as DNA, the CDR3 is TGTGCCACCAGTGATTCAGCCGGTCAAGAGACCCAGTACTTC.

This sequence joins TRBV30 and TRBJ1-2; tentative D call: TRBD1 (5 bases). Trimming cost V 2 bases and J 4 bases, with 8 bases left between them. The CDR3 runs to 12 residues. Germline CDR1 is GTSNPN and CDR2 is SVGIG (reference sequence). The CDR3, as DNA: TGTGCCTGGAGTCCGGGACCCTATGGCTACACCTTC. It translates to CAWSPGPYGYTF.

At least ten counts were recorded for this clonotype. V usage is TRBV19 and J usage is TRBJ2-7, with a possible D match to TRBD1 (5 bases). The CDR3 extends over 12 amino acids. With 5 bases removed from V and 3 bases from J, the gap between germline ends came to 8 bases. The germline V gene has CDR1 LNHDA and CDR2 SQIVND (reference sequence). CDR3 in DNA: TGTGCCAGTAGTTCAGGGTACTACGAGCAGTACTTC. It translates to CASSSGYYEQYF.

The V call is TRBV7-2, the J call TRBJ1-5; 9 bases match TRBD1. Germline CDR1 is SGHTA and CDR2 is FQGNSA. The CDR3 runs 15 residues. V lost 3 bases, J lost 6 bases, and 6 bases stayed unmatched. The CDR3: CASSFIGTGLQPQHF. CDR3 nucleotide sequence: TGTGCCAGCAGCTTTATTGGGACAGGGCTTCAGCCCCAGCATTTT.